The 11 T cell receptor beta chains reported below all come from one sample, sequenced in a study of OX40 agonist ivuxolimab in advanced cancers. This table comes from immunoSEQ multiplex PCR, and its TCRdb copy is limited to in-frame clones, with some not included. The sample consists of about 18,000 clones, roughly 88% of them appearing once. The sample in question was CD4+ or CD8+ T cells sorted from blood, obtained in a trial of the OX40 agonist ivuxolimab. Receptors were obtained from an adult with an advanced solid tumor such as melanoma, head and neck, liver or kidney cancer.

This rearrangement joins TRBV5-6 to TRBJ1-1; unclear D gene. Looked up from germline, CDR1 is SGHDT and CDR2 is YYEEEE. The CDR3 runs 11 residues. Trimming removed 4 bases from V and 3 bases from J, with 4 bases in between. The CDR3 nucleotides read TGTGCCAGCAGCCGATACACTGAAGCTTTCTTT. Translated, it gives CASSRYTEAFF.

This clone was detected only once. J is TRBJ2-5 and V is TRBV28; TRBD1 is a possible D gene (6 bases). The germline V gene encodes CDR1 MDHEN and CDR2 SYDVKM. Trimming shortened V by 3 bases and J by 5 bases, and 7 bases separated the two germline ends. The CDR3 is made up of 12 amino acids. The CDR3 DNA follows: TGTGCCAGCAGTTTCCAGGGGGAGACCCAGTACTTC. This gives the protein CASSFQGETQYF.

The chain links TRBV6-5 to TRBJ2-5; perhaps D is TRBD1 or TRBD2 (5 bases each). V was shortened by 2 bases and J by 10 bases, with 8 bases between the two germline ends. Germline V lookup: CDR1 MNHEY, CDR2 SVGAGI. The CDR3 is 11 amino acids. CDR3 residues: CASSYGDRQYF. The CDR3 DNA reads as TGTGCCAGCAGTTACGGGGACCGCCAGTACTTC.

There are a few counts of this clone. The chain employs TRBV28 and TRBJ2-1, with no clear D. V lost 6 bases to trimming and J lost 1 base, with 13 bases between them. This CDR3 has 15 amino acids. Germline V CDR1 and CDR2: MDHEN, SYDVKM. The CDR3 reads CASSPPTLSYNEQFF. The CDR3 coding sequence is TGTGCCAGCAGCCCACCTACCCTTTCCTACAATGAGCAGTTCTTC.

V is TRBV11-1 and J is TRBJ1-1; D may be TRBD1 (6 bases). V gave up 5 bases and J gave up 11 bases, with 18 bases separating them. The length of the CDR3 is 13 residues. CDR1 and CDR2 from the germline V gene are SGHAT and FQDESV (reference sequence). CDR3 bases: TGTGCCAGCAGCCAAAGGGGGGGACGGGCTGCTTTCTTT. Its translation: CASSQRGGRAAFF.

In this sample, this clone is medium-sized. The chain couples TRBV7-9 to TRBJ2-1; the D is unclear. This CDR3 region has 11 residues. Trimming took off 5 bases at V and 8 bases at J, with 7 bases between the two ends. Germline-derived CDR1 and CDR2 are SEHNR and FQNEAQ (reference sequence). The CDR3 DNA is TGTGCCAGCAGCCGAGGTGATGAGCAGTTCTTC. It translates to CASSRGDEQFF.

The chain combines TRBV5-4 with TRBJ2-7, with unresolved D. Germline V gene sequence: CDR1 SGHNT, CDR2 YYREEE (reference sequence). Trimming pared 2 bases from V and 7 bases from J, leaving 10 bases between. The CDR3 totals 12 residues. The CDR3 region has the DNA TGTGCCAGCAGCTTCGGCGTGGGGGAGCAGTACTTC. It specifies CASSFGVGEQYF.

J is TRBJ1-1 and V is TRBV12-5; 11 bases are a match to TRBD1. From germline, CDR1 is LGHNT and CDR2 FRNRAP. The V gene end was trimmed by 2 bases and the J gene end by 4 bases; junction bases not matched to a gene: 6. CDR3 length: 16 residues. Here the CDR3 DNA reads TGTGCTAGTGGTTTGTCTACCGGGACAGGGGGCACTGAAGCTTTCTTT. As protein: CASGLSTGTGGTEAFF. Full variable domain (missing parts from reference TRBV12-5 and TRBJ1-1): DARVTQTPRHKVTEMGQEVTMRCQPILGHNTVFWYRQTMMQGLELLAYFRNRAPLDDSGMPKDRFSAEMPDATLATLKIQPSEPRDSAVYFCASGLSTGTGGTEAFFGQGTRLTVV.

DNA for the CDR3: TGTGCCAGCAGTTTTGCCCAGCGGGCTTACAATGAGCAGTTCTTC. Its translation is CASSFAQRAYNEQFF. This sequence joins TRBV27 and TRBJ2-1, with a possible D match to TRBD2 (6 bases). Germline CDR1 MNHEY, CDR2 SMNVEV (reference sequence). V was cut by 3 bases and J by 4 bases, with 13 bases left in between. The CDR3 spans 15 residues.

The J gene is TRBJ2-7, the V gene TRBV29-1; tentative D call: TRBD1 (6 bases). Germline-derived CDR1 and CDR2 are SQVTM and ANQGSEA. Deletions cut 2 bases from V and 5 bases from J, with 10 bases between. The CDR3 is made up of 12 amino acids. This CDR3 is CSVERGNDEQYF. The DNA of the CDR3 is TGCAGCGTTGAAAGGGGGAACGACGAGCAGTACTTC.

The V call is TRBV29-1, the J call TRBJ2-7, with 7 bases aligning to TRBD2. CDR3 length equals 15 residues. Per the germline V gene, CDR1 is SQVTM and CDR2 is ANQGSEA. Losses at the gene ends were 1 base for V and 1 base for J; bases not matched to a gene: 7. CDR3 loop: CSVEGPRESSYEQYF. The CDR3 coding sequence is TGCAGCGTTGAAGGGCCGCGGGAGTCTTCCTACGAGCAGTACTTC.